This paragraph reports one T cell receptor (beta chain). Generated by immunoSEQ multiplex PCR, the TCRdb table keeps only in-frame clones and is missing some. Among approximately 590,000 clones listed, around 95% were seen once. Naive CD8 cells lacked CD45RO and underwent positive selection for CCR7, leaving out terminally differentiated effector memory CD45RA+ cells. These data are taken from a study of shared clonotypes between healthy human individuals. Study in general: A donor's plate count was three for CD4 naive and three for CD4 memory; CD8 naive had two and CD8 memory one.

The CDR3 has 16 residues. The germline CDR1 and CDR2 sequences are SGHTS and YDEGEE. Trimming cost V 4 bases and J 2 bases, with 17 bases left between them. This TCR was recovered from a woman younger than 45 in good health. Material for sequencing was naive CD8+ T cells sorted from blood. The rearrangement uses TRBV5-8 and TRBJ2-3, with D perhaps matching TRBD1 (6 bases). CDR3 DNA: TGTGCCAGCAGCATGTCAGGGGTCAAAAACACAGATACGCAGTATTTT. This codes for CASSMSGVKNTDTQYF.